Described below is a single T cell receptor beta chain sequence and its context. Its antigen is as yet unknown. V was shortened by 2 bases and J by 4 bases, with 23 bases between the two germline ends. The CDR3 is 18 residues long. Germline V CDR1 and CDR2: SGHVS, FQNEAQ. Clones were sequenced by immunoSEQ multiplex PCR, and TCRdb holds only the in-frame ones, with some missing. The sample shows around 180,000 clones, roughly 82% of them seen only once. The data are from a study of cytomegalovirus exposure and HLA in healthy donors. Across the whole study: The 120 validation repertoires, a later analysis reported, used the same platform as the roughly 700 repertoires from the first cohort.

Notes on the study in general: The tendency of first-cohort TCR clusters to co-occur in the 130 or so validation repertoires was identified by a subsequent analysis.

The sequence was obtained from a woman aged 18-29 years in good health and CMV-seronegative. The chain couples TRBV7-8 to TRBJ1-2; D possibly corresponds to TRBD1 (6 bases). Sample: PBMCs. In DNA form, the CDR3 reads TGTGCCAGCAGCTTATACCCCGCAGGGGTAAGGGATAGCTATGGCTACACCTTC. Encoded protein: CASSLYPAGVRDSYGYTF.